This T cell receptor beta chain was obtained from a study of cytomegalovirus exposure and HLA in healthy donors. Study-level points and caveats: TCR beta V- and J-gene trimming, according to a later analysis, was linked to a missense DCLRE1C variant. An assumption of roughly uniform sequencing depth across donors underlay the presence/absence analyses.

This CDR3 has 14 residues. In germline, CDR1 is SEHNR, CDR2 FQNEAQ (reference sequence). PCR employed 60 Vbeta and 13 Jbeta primers. The assay was immunoSEQ multiplex PCR, and TCRdb's table has in-frame clones only and misses some. There are about 160,000 clones in the sample; approximately 86% occur only once, and roughly 1.5% lies in the top ten. Details on this clone: Its target is not known. The junction departs from the called germline gene at one end, perhaps through a read error.

The rearrangement links TRBV7-9 to TRBJ2-7; D not certain. Sequenced material: PBMCs. This receptor was taken from a male donor in good health and CMV-seronegative. The CDR3 region has the DNA TGTTCCAGCAGCTTAGGTGGCTCGTACTACGAGCAGTACTTC. Protein: CSSSLGGSYYEQYF.